Detailed here is one TCR beta chain. This clone's antigen is unknown. There are no base qualities to consult, and no much larger clone falls within one base. Only healthy Caucasian donors were included. The twin cohort consisted of three pairs of female monozygotic twins, all aged about 18 to 29 years. CD4+ and CD8+ T cell populations were isolated with positive isolation kits from Invitrogen. Library preparation employed 5' RACE. For sequencing, an Illumina HiSeq 2000 was employed. A universal primer binding site was introduced by template switching, and a unique molecular identifier was present in the final cDNA, enabling accurate counting of TCR cDNA molecules. First-strand cDNA for TCR alpha and beta chains was synthesized from specific primers in the conserved constant-segment region. To control for contamination, every cDNA library was double barcoded, receiving both a SMART-Mk sample barcode and Illumina barcodes. TruSeq adapter sequences along with Illumina sample barcodes were introduced in two successive PCR steps. The Illumina HiSeq platform was used with custom primers to sequence TCR alpha and beta cDNA libraries. Regarding the original processing steps: MiGEC processed the raw reads to extract unique molecular identifiers, while MiXCR was used to determine the CDR3 positions. For each individual, recombination models were inferred using an EM algorithm with the repgenHMM and IGoR tools. The tcR package in R was used for shared clonotype analysis, with sharing normalized by the product of cloneset sizes. To study raw recombination without the effects of thymic and clonal selection, out-of-frame nonproductive sequences were analyzed. TCRdb reworked the public reads: Q25 trimming with fastp, MiXCR clone assembly, productive beta chains retained. One record per CDR3 amino acid sequence lists the most common genes and DNA. The V and J calls were not made by the authors but by TCRdb's processing. The sample contains a few hundred thousand distinct CDR3 sequences, 12% of them found a single time. Of the sample, 6% to 9% falls within the top ten clones.

The germline V gene (reference sequence) provides CDR1 DFQATT and CDR2 SNEGSKA. Including the terminal cysteine and phenylalanine, the CDR3 comprises 14 residues. Here the CDR3 DNA is all that survives: 42 bases in frame from base 1. Cut back by 6 bases and 2 bases, the V and J ends lie 14 bases apart. This sample was included in a study of identical twins (dated by TCRdb to the mid-2010s). Some background on the complete study: TCR alpha and beta repertoires from monozygotic twins, unrelated adults of various ages and cord blood were deep-sequenced to test whether fetal clonotypes persist. To rule out contamination, the twin experiments were replicated at different times with different library preparation protocols.

What the study reported, not specific to this receptor: In monozygotic twins, recombination models systematically underestimated out-of-frame TCR alpha sharing, but the models matched the sharing seen between unrelated individuals. In beta out-of-frame sequences, excess twin sharing was weaker, because having fewer shared sequences lowered the signal-to-noise ratio. Zero-insertion analyses could be partly confounded by invariant T cells such as MAIT and iNKT, though diverse VJ usage argued against such confounding for most clonotypes. Conclusions relied on cross-sectional statistical analysis, since the same donors could not be followed over many years. Abundant cord blood beta clonotypes had fewer insertions, young adult naive repertoires showed a similar but weaker trend, and memory repertoires showed no such trend. Compared with coincidental sharing between unrelated individuals, out-of-frame TCR alpha sequences shared between twins had an excess of sequences with low generation probability.

This sample also appeared in a second study, on yellow fever vaccine responses in identical twins. As the second paper documents: The T cell response to vaccination in identical twins was reported by the authors to appear partly convergent and partly personalized. The study precisely tracked vaccine-responding T cell clones in identical twins.

This TCR derives from a woman aged 18 to 35 in good health. The sequenced sample was CD8+ T cells sorted from blood. In this chain, TRBV20-1 is recombined with TRBJ2-1, with no confidently assigned D gene. The CDR3 reads as follows: CSAPLGATYNEQFF. The DNA is TGCAGTGCCCCCCTAGGCGCCACCTACAATGAGCAGTTCTTC.